This is a list of T cell receptor beta chains from one sample in a study of blood T cell repertoires in COVID-19. Here immunoSEQ multiplex PCR was the method, and the copy in TCRdb shows in-frame clones only, minus some. This table holds about 120,000 clones, about 80% found once. Sequenced sample: peripheral blood. The receptor set was obtained from an older man with acute or convalescent COVID-19. The CDR3 runs from the conserved cysteine through the conserved F or W. The order of the fields is J gene, V gene, CDR3 protein.

J gene: TRBJ2-5
V gene: TRBV11-2
CDR3 protein: CASSLDQLVKTQYF

J gene: TRBJ2-2
V gene: TRBV10-3
CDR3 protein: CAINERANTGELFF

J gene: TRBJ2-1
V gene: TRBV4-1
CDR3 protein: CASSQTNLADEQFF

J gene: TRBJ2-7
V gene: TRBV9
CDR3 protein: CASSVDGSGSYEQYF

J gene: TRBJ2-6
V gene: TRBV5-1
CDR3 protein: CASSLADSSSGANVLTF

J gene: TRBJ2-5
V gene: TRBV7-9
CDR3 protein: CAIGASGGQETQYF

J gene: TRBJ2-5
V gene: TRBV30
CDR3 protein: CAWSVMAEETQYF

J gene: TRBJ2-3
V gene: TRBV5-1
CDR3 protein: CASSLVVRRGTDTQYF

J gene: TRBJ2-7
V gene: TRBV6-5
CDR3 protein: CASSYEGEGYVQYF

J gene: TRBJ1-4
V gene: TRBV5-4
CDR3 protein: CASSSTATNEKLFF

J gene: TRBJ2-7
V gene: TRBV7-2
CDR3 protein: CASSLVGQDNEQYF

J gene: TRBJ2-2
V gene: TRBV6-5
CDR3 protein: CATSLRGADTGELFF

J gene: TRBJ2-3
V gene: TRBV28
CDR3 protein: CASSLPSGRALYTQYF

J gene: TRBJ1-6
V gene: TRBV7-8
CDR3 protein: CASSFGGGPQRSPLHF

J gene: TRBJ1-5
V gene: TRBV28
CDR3 protein: CASSLSRGFDQPQHF

J gene: TRBJ1-2
V gene: TRBV19
CDR3 protein: CASSRVTGEANYGYTF

J gene: TRBJ2-3
V gene: TRBV28
CDR3 protein: CASSPSSGRGDTQYF

J gene: TRBJ1-1
V gene: TRBV16
CDR3 protein: CASSQIRPGQQNTEAFF

J gene: TRBJ1-2
V gene: TRBV18
CDR3 protein: CASSPRPGHLGYTF

J gene: TRBJ2-7
V gene: TRBV5-1
CDR3 protein: CASSPQGADYEQYF

J gene: TRBJ1-1
V gene: TRBV3-1/TRBV3-2
CDR3 protein: CASSPRDRGIEAFF

J gene: TRBJ2-2
V gene: TRBV5-4
CDR3 protein: CASSPGGGRGGELFF

J gene: TRBJ2-1
V gene: TRBV25-1
CDR3 protein: CARMSGRGYNEQFF

J gene: TRBJ2-3
V gene: TRBV29-1
CDR3 protein: CSVGGTSGTDTQYF

J gene: TRBJ2-1
V gene: TRBV28
CDR3 protein: CASSFAGGRAEQFF

J gene: TRBJ2-7
V gene: TRBV6-5
CDR3 protein: CASSQGAGEQYF

J gene: TRBJ1-4
V gene: TRBV6-6
CDR3 protein: CASSPDRVDEKLFF

J gene: TRBJ2-3
V gene: TRBV7-3
CDR3 protein: CASSPRTGPFTDTQYF

J gene: TRBJ2-7
V gene: TRBV19
CDR3 protein: CASSVGRTYNYEQYF

J gene: TRBJ1-5
V gene: TRBV19
CDR3 protein: CASSDRKNQPQHF

J gene: TRBJ2-2
V gene: TRBV5-1
CDR3 protein: CASSLDGQGAGELFF

J gene: TRBJ2-1
V gene: TRBV5-1
CDR3 protein: CASSLAGGLLSYNEQFF

J gene: TRBJ1-5
V gene: TRBV7-3
CDR3 protein: CASSLQQGADQPQHF

J gene: TRBJ2-5
V gene: TRBV19
CDR3 protein: CASSMGAQGAGETQYF

J gene: TRBJ2-3
V gene: TRBV18
CDR3 protein: CASSPGGYPDTQYF

J gene: TRBJ2-7
V gene: TRBV2
CDR3 protein: CASSPDTEQYF

J gene: TRBJ2-1
V gene: TRBV7-2
CDR3 protein: CASSSGTLSYNEQFF

J gene: TRBJ2-7
V gene: TRBV5-4
CDR3 protein: CASSHGQGTYEQYF

J gene: TRBJ2-1
V gene: TRBV2
CDR3 protein: CASGPGQGVQQFF

J gene: TRBJ1-6
V gene: TRBV4-1
CDR3 protein: CASSQADRVNSPLHF

J gene: TRBJ1-5
V gene: TRBV6-5
CDR3 protein: CASSSNRDSNQPQHF

J gene: TRBJ2-4
V gene: TRBV30
CDR3 protein: CACRGGALAKNIQYF

J gene: TRBJ2-5
V gene: TRBV9
CDR3 protein: CASSGVSGGGETQYF

J gene: TRBJ2-2
V gene: TRBV5-1
CDR3 protein: CASSGQGADTGELFF

J gene: TRBJ1-2
V gene: TRBV9
CDR3 protein: CASSPREANYGYTF